A single sample gave rise to the 13 T cell receptor beta chains below, sequenced in a study of cytomegalovirus exposure and HLA in healthy donors. PCR used 60 Vbeta primers and 13 Jbeta primers. Produced via immunoSEQ multiplex PCR; TCRdb's table is partial and in-frame only. The sample yields 150,000 to 200,000 clones, 80% seen once. The sequenced material came from PBMCs. All receptors derive from a boy between 10 and 17 years old in good health and CMV-seronegative.

The chain recombines TRBV4-1 with TRBJ2-5; 7 positions match TRBD2. This CDR3 contains 17 residues. Germline CDR1 MGHRA, CDR2 YSYEKL. After removal of 1 base from V and 1 base from J, the junction contained 9 bases not matched to a gene. The CDR3 DNA reads TGCGCCAGCAGCCAAGTTGGGAGGGGACGCTTCCAAGAGACCCAGTACTTC. As protein: CASSQVGRGRFQETQYF.

The chain carries TRBV5-8 and TRBJ1-1; the D gene is possibly TRBD1 (5 bases). The CDR3 spans 14 residues. Trimming removed 2 bases at V and 4 bases at J, with 12 bases between. CDR1 and CDR2 from the germline V gene are SGHTS and YDEGEE. The CDR3 nucleotides are TGTGCCAGCAGCTTAGTTAGGAGGGGCACTGAAGCTTTCTTT. Translated, it gives CASSLVRRGTEAFF.

The sample holds one count of this clone. V and J are TRBV12-5 and TRBJ1-6; 7 bases match TRBD1. V was clipped by 2 bases and J by 8 bases; unmatched bases: 0. Germline V gene sequence: CDR1 LGHNT, CDR2 FRNRAP. CDR3 length: 13 residues. The CDR3 bases are TGTGCTAGTGGTTTGACAGGGGATTCACCCCTCCACTTT. This gives the protein CASGLTGDSPLHF.

The chain combines TRBV19 with TRBJ2-3; 8 nucleotides agree with TRBD1. Germline-derived CDR1 and CDR2 are LNHDA and SQIVND (reference sequence). Trimming took 5 bases from V and 3 from J; bases not matched to a gene: 10. CDR3 length: 16 residues. DNA for the CDR3: TGTGCCAGTAGTTCGATTGGACAGGGAAGAACAGATACGCAGTATTTT. This sequence encodes CASSSIGQGRTDTQYF.

The chain's CDR3 is CASSLGDWATGELFF. The CDR3 DNA sequence: TGCGCCAGCAGCTTGGGGGACTGGGCTACCGGGGAGCTGTTTTTT. The V gene is TRBV5-1, the J gene TRBJ2-2; D might be TRBD2 (6 bases). CDR1 and CDR2 (germline): SGHRS, YFSETQ. The CDR3 sequence is 15 residues long. V lost 0 bases and J 5 bases, leaving 11 bases between the germline ends.

V is TRBV19 and J is TRBJ1-1; D remains unclear. The CDR3 totals 13 residues. V gave up 3 bases and J gave up 3 bases, with 8 bases separating them. Germline loops: CDR1 LNHDA, CDR2 SQIVND (reference sequence). The CDR3 nucleotides read TGTGCCAGTAGTATCAACAAGTACACTGAAGCTTTCTTT. Protein: CASSINKYTEAFF. Full variable domain (missing parts from reference TRBV19 and TRBJ1-1): DGGITQSPKYLFRKEGQNVTLSCEQNLNHDAMYWYRQDPGQGLRLIYYSQIVNDFQKGDIAEGYSVSREKKESFPLTVTSAQKNPTAFYLCASSINKYTEAFFGQGTRLTVV.

Worth noting for this clone: One end of the junction fails to match germline, which may point to a read error. The V gene is TRBV7-7, the J gene TRBJ2-7, with TRBD2 matching over 8 bases. The CDR3 length is 16 residues. Germline loops: CDR1 SSHAT, CDR2 FNYEAQ (reference sequence). The CDR3 loop is CASSLGGGSGGHEQYF. In DNA form, the CDR3 reads TGTGCTAGCAGCTTAGGCGGGGGGTCGGGGGGCCACGAGCAGTACTTC.

This chain links TRBV11-2 with TRBJ1-2, with D possibly TRBD1 on 5 matching bases. V lost 2 bases, J lost 4 bases, and 8 bases lay in between. The CDR3 sequence is 13 residues long. Germline lookup yields CDR1 SGHAT and CDR2 FQNNGV. The CDR3 DNA reads TGTGCCAGCAGCTTATATCAGGGCTATGGCTACACCTTC. Translating gives CASSLYQGYGYTF.

The chain recombines TRBV11-2 with TRBJ1-2, with TRBD1 identical over 8 bases. This CDR3 has 15 amino acids. Losses at the gene ends were 4 bases for V and 0 bases for J; bases not matched to a gene: 4. CDR1 and CDR2 from the germline V gene are SGHAT and FQNNGV. DNA for the CDR3: TGTGCCAGCAGCTCAAGACAGGGGTCTAACTATGGCTACACCTTC. Translating it yields CASSSRQGSNYGYTF.

The chain combines TRBV11-3 with TRBJ1-1; no reliable D call. The CDR3 totals 17 residues. The germline V and J ends were trimmed by 4 bases and 0 bases, with 18 bases remaining between them. Germline CDR1 and CDR2: SGHNT and YENEEA. Written as DNA, the CDR3 is TGTGCCAGCAGCTCCGGAGGGTGGCAGAGGATGAACACTGAAGCTTTCTTT. It specifies CASSSGGWQRMNTEAFF.

This chain uses TRBV30 with TRBJ1-2, with a possible D match to TRBD1 (6 bases). The ends were cut back, 3 bases at V and 8 bases at J, with 16 bases in the middle. The CDR3 consists of 13 residues. Germline values: CDR1 GTSNPN, CDR2 SVGIG (reference sequence). CDR3 amino acids: CAWRQGPGGGYTF. DNA of the CDR3: TGTGCCTGGAGACAGGGACCGGGGGGCGGCTACACCTTC.

Turning to this clone: Other nucleotide sequences in the sample specify the same CDR3. The chain uses TRBV30 and TRBJ1-3; D possibly corresponds to TRBD1 (5 bases). Germline V gives CDR1 GTSNPN, CDR2 SVGIG (reference sequence). V was pared by 4 bases and J by 1 base, with 8 bases between. The CDR3 sequence is 13 residues long. CDR3 sequence (DNA): TGTGCCTGGAATCAGGGATCTGGAAACACCATATATTTT. Translating it yields CAWNQGSGNTIYF.

This rearrangement joins TRBV4-3 to TRBJ2-7; 7 nucleotides match TRBD2. This CDR3 comprises 14 residues. The germline gives CDR1 LGHNA, CDR2 YSLEER. J lost 6 bases, V lost 4 bases, and 9 bases had no gene match. Written as DNA, the CDR3 is TGCGCCAGCAGCCCCGGGACTACCCTAACCGAGCAGTACTTC. Protein sequence: CASSPGTTLTEQYF.